These 21 T cell receptor beta chains were sequenced from one sample in a study of shared clonotypes between healthy human individuals. The protocol was immunoSEQ multiplex PCR, while the TCRdb copy is restricted to in-frame clones and leaves out a portion. The table records over 1.4 million clones, around 97% of them present only once. The sample comprised naive CD4+ T cells sorted from blood. Subset indicated: CD45RA+ positively selected. The receptors stem from a man aged 30 to 45 in good health.

The chain combines TRBV6-6 with TRBJ2-7, with a tentative D call TRBD2 (6 bases). V lost 6 bases and J 0 bases, leaving 18 bases between the germline ends. Germline lookup yields CDR1 MNHNY and CDR2 SVGAGI (reference sequence). This CDR3 has 16 residues. In DNA form, the CDR3 reads TGTGCCAGCAGCCACTCCCGGGGGAGCAACTCCTACGAGCAGTACTTC. Its translation is CASSHSRGSNSYEQYF.

The chain employs TRBV19 and TRBJ2-1; D is unclear. V lost 1 base, J lost 0 bases, and 13 bases lay in between. Germline V CDR1 and CDR2: LNHDA, SQIVND (reference sequence). The CDR3 runs 17 residues. The CDR3 region has the DNA TGTGCCAGTAGTATAGGGCCCGTAGGAAGCTCCTACAATGAGCAGTTCTTC. Amino acids: CASSIGPVGSSYNEQFF.

The chain joins TRBV10-1 to TRBJ2-5, with D perhaps matching TRBD2 (7 bases). The CDR3 is 16 amino acids. CDR1 and CDR2 from the germline V gene are WNHNN and SYGVQD (reference sequence). Trimming stripped 2 bases from V and 2 bases from J, with 15 bases between. CDR3 residues: CASSENRGGRQETQYF. CDR3 bases: TGCGCCAGCAGTGAGAATAGGGGGGGGCGGCAAGAGACCCAGTACTTC.

The V call is TRBV9, the J call TRBJ2-3, with a possible D match to TRBD2 (6 bases). This CDR3 spans 14 amino acids. V lost 4 bases and J lost 5, with 14 bases in between. Germline V gene sequence: CDR1 SGDLS, CDR2 YYNGEE. CDR3 loop: CASSRLERVDTQYF. The CDR3 nucleotides are TGTGCCAGCAGCCGCTTAGAGCGGGTAGATACGCAGTATTTT. The full variable domain, rest sourced from reference TRBV9 and TRBJ2-3, is DSGVTQTPKHLITATGQRVTLRCSPRSGDLSVYWYQQSLDQGLQFLIQYYNGEERAKGNILERFSAQQFPDLHSELNLSSLELGDSALYFCASSRLERVDTQYFGPGTRLTVL.

The rearrangement joins TRBV28 to TRBJ2-7; D might be TRBD1 (5 bases). The V end lost 4 bases, the J end lost 5 bases, and 9 bases lay between the germline ends. The CDR3 spans 12 residues. Germline V CDR1 and CDR2: MDHEN, SYDVKM. CDR3 protein: CASSSDTHEQYF. In DNA form, the CDR3 reads TGTGCCAGCAGTTCGGACACCCACGAGCAGTACTTC.

The chain joins TRBV10-2 to TRBJ2-7; no definite D call. CDR3 length equals 11 residues. Between the trimmed V and J ends, which lost 10 bases and 5 bases, there was a span of 12 bases. The V gene's germline CDR1 is WSHSY and CDR2 SAAADI. The CDR3 DNA is TGCGCCACAGGTCAGCTCCACGAGCAGTACTTC. Its translation is CATGQLHEQYF.

CDR3 sequence (DNA): TGTGCCAGTAGTCCAGGACAGAGAGTGGGCAATGAGCAGTTCTTC. This translates into CASSPGQRVGNEQFF. The chain uses TRBV19 and TRBJ2-1, with D possibly being TRBD1 (6 bases). Germline CDR1 and CDR2: LNHDA and SQIVND (reference sequence). This CDR3 is built from 15 residues. The germline V and J ends were trimmed by 5 bases and 6 bases, with 17 bases remaining between them.

The chain joins TRBV5-4 to TRBJ2-7; D could derive from TRBD1 or TRBD2 (5 bases each). CDR3 size: 13 residues. The V and J ends lost 4 bases and 4 bases respectively, with 12 bases between them. The germline V gene has CDR1 SGHNT and CDR2 YYREEE (reference sequence). The CDR3 here is CASSIPGRYEQYF. The CDR3 region has the DNA TGTGCCAGCAGCATTCCAGGGAGATACGAGCAGTACTTC.

The J gene is TRBJ1-2, the V gene TRBV7-9; D perhaps matches TRBD1 (5 bases). Germline CDR1 reads SEHNR; CDR2 reads FQNEAQ (reference sequence). Trimming removed 4 bases at V and 3 bases at J, with 18 bases between. The CDR3 sequence is 16 residues long. CDR3 in DNA: TGTGCCAGCAGCTACGACGGAATTCGGGGGGACTATGGCTACACCTTC. Translated: CASSYDGIRGDYGYTF.

The genes are TRBV2 and TRBJ1-5; 11 nucleotides align to TRBD1. The length of the CDR3 is 17 residues. V shed 4 bases and J 0 bases; nucleotides not matched to a gene: 5. Germline V gene lookup returns CDR1 SNHLY and CDR2 FYNNEI. The CDR3 loop reads CASSAGTGGYSNQPQHF. The DNA for the CDR3 is TGTGCCAGCAGTGCCGGGACAGGGGGTTATAGCAATCAGCCCCAGCATTTT.

This clone occurred once. Other DNA sequences in this sample translate to the same CDR3. The chain employs TRBV7-9 and TRBJ2-1; 14 bases fit TRBD2. From germline, CDR1 is SEHNR and CDR2 FQNEAQ (reference sequence). The CDR3 contains 15 residues. Trimming removed 5 bases from V and 7 bases from J; junction bases left unmatched: 4. As DNA, the CDR3 is TGTGCCAGCAGCCCCGGGACTAGCGGGAGTAATGAGCAGTTCTTC. This codes for CASSPGTSGSNEQFF.

This clone was recorded only once. This sequence joins TRBV2 and TRBJ2-5; D not resolved. The germline V gene has CDR1 SNHLY and CDR2 FYNNEI. Trimming removed 2 bases at V and 5 bases at J, with 12 bases between. This CDR3 region has 14 residues. The CDR3 nucleotides are TGTGCCAGCAGTGAACACCAGTACGTGGAGACCCAGTACTTC. This gives the protein CASSEHQYVETQYF. The full variable domain, in which reference TRBV2 and TRBJ2-5 provide the parts outside the CDR3, is EPEVTQTPSHQVTQMGQEVILRCVPISNHLYFYWYRQILGQKVEFLVSFYNNEISEKSEIFDDQFSVERPDGSNFTLKIRSTKLEDSAMYFCASSEHQYVETQYFGPGTRLLVL.

This clone was found once. The chain uses TRBV4-3 and TRBJ1-5; tentatively, D is TRBD1 (5 bases). The CDR3 spans 15 residues. Germline CDR1 reads LGHNA; CDR2 reads YSLEER. V dropped 2 bases and J dropped 1 base, with 9 bases sitting between them. DNA of the CDR3: TGCGCCAGCAGCCAAAATTGGGACAGCAATCAGCCCCAGCATTTT. Residues: CASSQNWDSNQPQHF.

This chain links TRBV7-9 with TRBJ2-1; D remains ambiguous. This CDR3 contains 13 residues. Germline loops: CDR1 SEHNR, CDR2 FQNEAQ (reference sequence). V was pared by 5 bases and J by 6 bases, with 11 bases between. As DNA, the CDR3 is TGTGCCAGCAGCCGGATGTTCGGCAATGAGCAGTTCTTC. As protein: CASSRMFGNEQFF.

This clone was detected only once. V is TRBV4-3 and J is TRBJ2-7, with 7 bases fitting TRBD2. CDR1 and CDR2 (germline): LGHNA, YSLEER. The CDR3 runs to 16 residues. Germline trimming cut 0 bases from V and 3 bases from J; bases unmatched to any gene: 8. The CDR3 reads CASSQDGRAIFYEQYF. DNA for the CDR3: TGCGCCAGCAGCCAAGATGGGAGGGCCATTTTCTACGAGCAGTACTTC.

This clone was seen a single time. V and J are TRBV5-4 and TRBJ2-2; D is undetermined. V was cut by 0 bases and J by 3 bases, with 12 bases left in between. Germline lookup yields CDR1 SGHNT and CDR2 YYREEE (reference sequence). The CDR3 is made up of 16 amino acids. Here the CDR3 reads CASSLDPVGYTGELFF. CDR3 DNA sequence: TGTGCCAGCAGCTTGGATCCAGTTGGGTACACCGGGGAGCTGTTTTTT.

V usage is TRBV6-1 and J usage is TRBJ1-1, with D uncertain. This CDR3 comprises 12 residues. Between the trimmed V and J ends, which lost 6 bases and 0 bases, there was a span of 5 bases. Per the germline V gene, CDR1 is MNHNS and CDR2 is SASEGT. DNA of the CDR3: TGTGCCAGCAGGGTACTGAACACTGAAGCTTTCTTT. Protein sequence: CASRVLNTEAFF.

This clone came up once. The chain links TRBV6-6 to TRBJ2-2, with D possibly TRBD2 on 7 matching bases. CDR1 is MNHNY and CDR2 is SVGAGI in the germline V gene (reference sequence). This CDR3 is 15 amino acids long. Trimming left V 1 base short and J 5 bases short, with 11 bases between. The chain's CDR3 is CASSYWGGATGELFF. CDR3 bases: TGTGCCAGCAGTTACTGGGGGGGGGCGACCGGGGAGCTGTTTTTT.

This clone was recorded many times. The rearrangement uses TRBV5-5 and TRBJ2-7; maybe TRBD2 (6 bases). Trimming shortened V by 3 bases and J by 4 bases, and 26 bases separated the two germline ends. The CDR3 covers 18 residues. CDR1 and CDR2 (germline): SGHKS, YYEKEE (reference sequence). The CDR3 nucleotides read TGTGCCAGCAGCTCGGGGCCTACGAGACTAGTTGGTAGGTACGAGCAGTACTTC. Translation gives CASSSGPTRLVGRYEQYF.

The chain recombines TRBV10-2 with TRBJ2-1; no reliable D call. Germline-derived CDR1 and CDR2 are WSHSY and SAAADI. Trimming cost V 0 bases and J 9 bases, with 9 bases left between them. The CDR3 spans 13 residues. CDR3 bases: TGCGCCAGCAGTGAGTCGGTCGCCGCTGAGCAGTTCTTC. Its translation: CASSESVAAEQFF.

The chain recombines TRBV7-6 with TRBJ2-7; perhaps TRBD1 as D (5 bases). The CDR3 is 14 amino acids. With 1 base removed from V and 3 bases from J, the gap between germline ends came to 10 bases. CDR1 is SGHVS, CDR2 FNYEAQ, per germline. CDR3 sequence (DNA): TGTGCCAGCAGCTTAGGACAGCCTCTCTACGAGCAGTACTTC. It is translated as CASSLGQPLYEQYF.